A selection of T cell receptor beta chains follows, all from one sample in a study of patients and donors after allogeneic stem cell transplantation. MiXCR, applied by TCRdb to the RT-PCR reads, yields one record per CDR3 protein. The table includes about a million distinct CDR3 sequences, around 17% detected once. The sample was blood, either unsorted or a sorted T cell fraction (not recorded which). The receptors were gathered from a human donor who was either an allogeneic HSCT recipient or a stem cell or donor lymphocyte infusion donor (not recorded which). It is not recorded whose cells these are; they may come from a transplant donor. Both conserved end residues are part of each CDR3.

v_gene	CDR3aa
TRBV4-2	CASSQDSDAPNREQYF
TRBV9	CASSVRVNNEQFF
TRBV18	CASHRVRGTTEAFF
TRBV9	CASSVGDRTSTDTQYF
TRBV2	CASSEAFSGEALGTDTQYF
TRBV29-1	CSVVLAGGNIQYF
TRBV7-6	CASSLLQGAGNTIYF
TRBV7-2	CASRATSGGAYEQYF
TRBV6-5	CASSYRSPGRDTQYF
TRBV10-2	CASSEEDANQPQHF
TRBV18	CASSPLRWGYTF
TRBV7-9	CASSSREGTGNGYTF
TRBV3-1	CASSHAEAWSGYTF
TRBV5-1	CASSWNGRHNEQFF
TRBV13	CASSLEGGRANDQFF
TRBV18	CASSPLHGSPDTIYF
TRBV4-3	CASSQDPGQGAPSYGYTF
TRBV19	CASKDRGGEDTQYF
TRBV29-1	CSVIQREGSGANVLTF
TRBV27	CASSRDADNEQFF
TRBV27	CASSLRNRVNEQFF
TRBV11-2	CASSLDGPAGEETQYF
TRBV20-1	CSARGGRETQYF
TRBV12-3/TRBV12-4	CASSPAGQPTIRQYF
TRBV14	CASSSGVETNEKLFF
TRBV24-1	CATSERRGEQFF
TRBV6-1	CASSPSSGGAGVDTQYF
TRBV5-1	CASSLVDVTDTQYF
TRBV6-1	CASSADRGRSGTEAFF